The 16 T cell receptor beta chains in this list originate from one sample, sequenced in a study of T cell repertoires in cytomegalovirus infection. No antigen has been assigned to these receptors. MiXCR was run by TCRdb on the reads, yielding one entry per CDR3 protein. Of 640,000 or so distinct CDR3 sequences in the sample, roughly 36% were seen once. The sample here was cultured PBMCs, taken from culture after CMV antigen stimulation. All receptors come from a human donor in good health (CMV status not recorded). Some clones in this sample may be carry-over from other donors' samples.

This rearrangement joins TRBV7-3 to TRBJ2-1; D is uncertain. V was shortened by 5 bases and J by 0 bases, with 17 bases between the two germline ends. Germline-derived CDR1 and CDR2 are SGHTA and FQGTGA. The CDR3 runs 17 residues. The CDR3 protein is CASSTIGRGSSYNEQFF. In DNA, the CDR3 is TGTGCCAGCAGCACTATAGGGCGCGGAAGCTCCTACAATGAGCAGTTCTTC.

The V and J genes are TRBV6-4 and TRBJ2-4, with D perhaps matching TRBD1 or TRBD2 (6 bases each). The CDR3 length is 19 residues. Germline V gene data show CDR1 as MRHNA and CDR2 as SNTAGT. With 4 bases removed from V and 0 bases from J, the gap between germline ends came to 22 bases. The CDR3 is CASSGNPVRGDLAKNIQYF. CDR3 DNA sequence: TGTGCCAGCAGTGGAAACCCGGTTAGGGGGGACTTAGCCAAAAACATTCAGTACTTC.

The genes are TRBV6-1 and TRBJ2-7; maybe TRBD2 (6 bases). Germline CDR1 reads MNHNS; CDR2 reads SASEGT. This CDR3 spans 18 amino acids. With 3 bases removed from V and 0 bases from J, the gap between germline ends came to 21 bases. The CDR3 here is CASSEFTHRDWSSYEQYF. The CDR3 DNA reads TGTGCCAGCAGTGAGTTTACCCACCGGGACTGGAGCTCCTACGAGCAGTACTTC.

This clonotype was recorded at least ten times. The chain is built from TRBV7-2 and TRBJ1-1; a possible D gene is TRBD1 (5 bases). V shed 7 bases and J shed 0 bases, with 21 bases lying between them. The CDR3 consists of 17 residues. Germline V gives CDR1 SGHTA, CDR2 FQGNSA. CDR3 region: CASNRGWGKGVNTEAFF. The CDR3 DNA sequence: TGTGCCAGCAATAGGGGCTGGGGAAAAGGGGTGAACACTGAAGCTTTCTTT.

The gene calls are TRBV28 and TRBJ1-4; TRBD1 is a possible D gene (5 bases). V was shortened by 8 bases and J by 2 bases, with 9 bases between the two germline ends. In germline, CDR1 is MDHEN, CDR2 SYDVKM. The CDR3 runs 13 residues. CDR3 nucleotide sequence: TGTGCCAGCGCACAGGAGACTAATGAAAAACTGTTTTTT. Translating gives CASAQETNEKLFF.

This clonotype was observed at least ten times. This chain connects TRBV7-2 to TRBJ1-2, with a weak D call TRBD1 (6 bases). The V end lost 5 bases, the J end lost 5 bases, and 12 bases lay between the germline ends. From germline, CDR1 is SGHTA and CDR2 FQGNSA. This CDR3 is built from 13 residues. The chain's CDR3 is CASSTGDKYGYTF. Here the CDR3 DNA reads TGTGCCAGCAGCACGGGGGACAAATATGGCTACACCTTC.

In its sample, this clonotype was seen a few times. The CDR3 DNA follows: TGTGCCAGCAGCCCAAGGGAGGTGGGGACGGGACCCCTCCACTTT. Its protein is CASSPREVGTGPLHF. The genes are TRBV7-2 and TRBJ1-6; TRBD1 might be the D (5 bases). In germline, CDR1 is SGHTA, CDR2 FQGNSA. The CDR3 length is 15 residues. Between the trimmed V and J ends, which lost 5 bases and 12 bases, there was a span of 20 bases.

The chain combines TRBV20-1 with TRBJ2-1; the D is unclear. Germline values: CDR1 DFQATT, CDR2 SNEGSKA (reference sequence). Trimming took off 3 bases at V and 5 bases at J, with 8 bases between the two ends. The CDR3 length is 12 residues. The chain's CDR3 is CSARTLNNEQFF. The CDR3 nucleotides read TGCAGTGCTAGGACCCTGAACAATGAGCAGTTCTTC.

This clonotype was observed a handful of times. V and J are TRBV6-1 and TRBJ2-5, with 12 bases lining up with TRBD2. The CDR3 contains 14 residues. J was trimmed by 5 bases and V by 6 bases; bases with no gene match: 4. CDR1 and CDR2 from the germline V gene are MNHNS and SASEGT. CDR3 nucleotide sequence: TGTGCCAGCAGATCGACTAGCGGGAGTGAGACCCAGTACTTC. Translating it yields CASRSTSGSETQYF.

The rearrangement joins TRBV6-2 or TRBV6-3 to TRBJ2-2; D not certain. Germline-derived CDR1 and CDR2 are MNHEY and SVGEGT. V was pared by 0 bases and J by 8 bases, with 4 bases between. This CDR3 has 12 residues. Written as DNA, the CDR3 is TGTGCCAGCAGTTACTCCGAGGGGGAGCTGTTTTTT. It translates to CASSYSEGELFF.

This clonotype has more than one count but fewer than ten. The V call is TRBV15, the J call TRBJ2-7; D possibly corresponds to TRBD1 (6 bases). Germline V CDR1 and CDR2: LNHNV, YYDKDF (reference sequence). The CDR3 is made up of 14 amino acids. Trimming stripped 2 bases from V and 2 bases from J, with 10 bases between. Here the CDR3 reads CATSRSGQTYEQYF. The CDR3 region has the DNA TGTGCCACCAGCAGATCCGGACAGACCTACGAGCAGTACTTC.

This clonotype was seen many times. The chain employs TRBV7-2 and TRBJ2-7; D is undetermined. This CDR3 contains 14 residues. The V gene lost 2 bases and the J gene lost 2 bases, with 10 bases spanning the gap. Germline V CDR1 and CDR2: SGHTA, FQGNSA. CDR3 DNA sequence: TGTGCCAGCAGCTTACAGGCCGGAACCTACGAGCAGTACTTC. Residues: CASSLQAGTYEQYF.

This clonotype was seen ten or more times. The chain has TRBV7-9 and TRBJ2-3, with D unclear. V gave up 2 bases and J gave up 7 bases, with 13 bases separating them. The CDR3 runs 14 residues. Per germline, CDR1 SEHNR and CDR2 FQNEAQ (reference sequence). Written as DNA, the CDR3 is TGTGCCAGCAGCTTACCCAGACGACGAAATACGCAGTATTTT. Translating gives CASSLPRRRNTQYF.

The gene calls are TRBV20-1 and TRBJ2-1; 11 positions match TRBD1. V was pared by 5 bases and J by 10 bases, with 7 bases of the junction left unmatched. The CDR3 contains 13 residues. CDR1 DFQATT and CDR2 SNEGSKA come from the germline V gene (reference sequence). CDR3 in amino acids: CSAGQGAKGEQFF. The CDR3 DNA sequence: TGCAGTGCTGGACAGGGGGCGAAGGGGGAGCAGTTCTTC.

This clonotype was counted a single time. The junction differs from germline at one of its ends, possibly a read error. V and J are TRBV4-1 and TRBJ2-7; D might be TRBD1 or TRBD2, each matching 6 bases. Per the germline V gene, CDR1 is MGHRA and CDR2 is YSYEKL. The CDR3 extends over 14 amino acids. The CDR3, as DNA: TGTGCCAGCAGCCTAAGGTTGGAGGGGGACGAGCAGTACTTC. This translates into CASSLRLEGDEQYF.

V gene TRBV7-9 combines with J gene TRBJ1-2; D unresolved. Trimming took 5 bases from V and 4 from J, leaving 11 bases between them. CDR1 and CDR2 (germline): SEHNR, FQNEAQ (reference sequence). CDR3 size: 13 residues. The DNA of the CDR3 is TGTGCCAGCAGCCGCGGAGGGTTCTATGGCTACACCTTC. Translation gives CASSRGGFYGYTF.